This T cell receptor beta chain was recovered during a study of PD-L1 blockade in urothelial cancer. Study in general: Anywhere from 0 to 3 prior chemotherapy regimens had been received by patients. Each blood sample yielded a median of 141,255 T cells. Study observations and caveats: Clonality of blood TCR below the median before treatment predicted better survival.

As for time point: pretreatment peripheral blood. Between 1 and 8 samples per patient were obtained, pretreatment and on-treatment. The CDR3 has 18 residues. Trimming cost V 5 bases and J 2 bases; bases outside gene matches: 15. Germline V gene data show CDR1 as SEHNR and CDR2 as FQNEAQ (reference sequence). Only in-frame clones appear in the TCRdb table, and some are missing; sequencing was by immunoSEQ multiplex PCR. The sample records 90,000 or so clones, about 90% being singletons. Remarks on this clone: Antigen unknown.

The sequences come from PBMCs, collected around atezolizumab (anti-PD-L1) treatment. The chain uses TRBV7-9 and TRBJ2-3, with 8 bases matching TRBD1. This receptor was taken from a man in his sixties with urothelial cancer. CDR3 loop: CASSRGTGGSPHTDTQYF. The CDR3, as DNA: TGTGCCAGCAGCCGAGGGACAGGCGGATCCCCACACACAGATACGCAGTATTTT.